This is a list of T cell receptor beta chains from one sample in a study of early stage breast cancer tumors. TCRdb's table, derived via immunoSEQ multiplex PCR, lists solely in-frame clones and lacks some. The sample records about 29,000 clones, approximately 85% being singletons. Sequencing used blood. The receptors come from a person in their fifties or sixties with breast cancer. Both conserved end residues are part of each CDR3. A D gene is named only where the DNA matches it firmly. Size is stated for part of the rows, as once, few or many counts, or as a class when the clone is expanded.

j_gene: TRBJ2-3
v_gene: TRBV5-5
d_gene: -
abundance: -
CDR3aa: CASSLEGYTDTQYF
CDR3nt: TGTGCCAGCAGCTTGGAAGGCTACACAGATACGCAGTATTTT

j_gene: TRBJ1-4
v_gene: TRBV28
d_gene: -
abundance: -
CDR3aa: CASSTANEKLFF
CDR3nt: TGTGCCAGCAGTACAGCAAATGAAAAACTGTTTTTT

j_gene: TRBJ1-2
v_gene: TRBV6-1
d_gene: -
abundance: few
CDR3aa: CASSERWGTYGYTF
CDR3nt: TGTGCCAGCAGTGAACGGTGGGGTACCTATGGCTACACCTTC

j_gene: TRBJ1-4
v_gene: TRBV9
d_gene: -
abundance: -
CDR3aa: CASSVGRGGNEKLFF
CDR3nt: TGTGCCAGCAGCGTAGGGAGGGGGGGTAATGAAAAACTGTTTTTT

j_gene: TRBJ1-5
v_gene: TRBV7-2
d_gene: -
abundance: -
CDR3aa: CASSLAGGGRTNQPQHF
CDR3nt: TGTGCCAGCAGCTTAGCGGGGGGTGGCAGGACAAATCAGCCCCAGCATTTT

j_gene: TRBJ1-2
v_gene: TRBV28
d_gene: -
abundance: -
CDR3aa: CASSFGDTYGYTF
CDR3nt: TGTGCCAGCAGTTTTGGGGACACCTATGGCTACACCTTC

j_gene: TRBJ2-2
v_gene: TRBV5-1
d_gene: TRBD1
abundance: -
CDR3aa: CASSLWDRGRSNTGELFF
CDR3nt: TGCGCCAGCAGCTTGTGGGACAGGGGACGATCGAACACCGGGGAGCTGTTTTTT

j_gene: TRBJ2-7
v_gene: TRBV7-9
d_gene: TRBD1
abundance: -
CDR3aa: CASSFAGTGRREQYF
CDR3nt: TGTGCCAGCAGCTTCGCAGGGACAGGGAGGAGGGAGCAGTACTTC

j_gene: TRBJ2-3
v_gene: TRBV15
d_gene: -
abundance: once
CDR3aa: CATKGIRRADTQYF
CDR3nt: TGTGCCACCAAAGGGATCCGACGGGCAGATACGCAGTATTTT

j_gene: TRBJ2-7
v_gene: TRBV9
d_gene: -
abundance: -
CDR3aa: CASSARTDPSYEQYF
CDR3nt: TGTGCCAGCAGTGCTCGGACAGATCCCTCCTACGAGCAGTACTTC